This T cell receptor beta chain was captured by sequencing in a study of blood T cell repertoires in COVID-19. Study-wide background: T cells, B-cell-depleted T cells, or PBMCs provided the cDNA or gDNA that served as material.

Germline lookup yields CDR1 SNHLY and CDR2 FYNNEI. The CDR3 sequence is 14 residues long. Between the trimmed V and J ends, which lost 5 bases and 5 bases, there was a span of 13 bases. In the study's own analysis: Reference gene primer amplification gave nucleated cell count estimates. Assay: immunoSEQ multiplex PCR; the TCRdb copy retains only in-frame clones and omits some. The V and J calls and clone size were taken over from that table, and D and trimming were inferred from the DNA. The sample holds 10,000 to 15,000 clones; approximately 83% are singletons and the top ten take 25%. The V gene is TRBV2, the J gene TRBJ2-1, with D tentatively TRBD1 (6 bases). Material for sequencing was peripheral blood. This sequence originates from a man aged 35 to 55 with active or convalescent COVID-19. The chain's CDR3 is CASSPGTFNNEQFF. CDR3 bases: TGTGCCAGCAGTCCCGGGACATTTAACAATGAGCAGTTCTTC. Full variable domain (rest looked up from reference TRBV2 and TRBJ2-1): EPEVTQTPSHQVTQMGQEVILRCVPISNHLYFYWYRQILGQKVEFLVSFYNNEISEKSEIFDDQFSVERPDGSNFTLKIRSTKLEDSAMYFCASSPGTFNNEQFFGPGTRLTVL.